The rows below give T cell receptor beta chains drawn from one sample of a study of T cell repertoires in cytomegalovirus infection. TCRdb processed the reads anew with MiXCR; each CDR3 protein has one entry. The repertoire holds a few hundred thousand distinct CDR3 sequences, roughly 43% seen once, with 48% in the top ten. No cognate antigen is known for these TCRs. This specimen consisted of cultured PBMCs, obtained from culture after CMV antigen stimulation. The receptors were gathered from a human donor in good health (CMV status not recorded). Some clones in this sample may be carry-over from other donors' samples. Each CDR3 is given with its conserved first and last residue. The order of the fields is V gene, J gene, clone size, D gene, CDR3 protein, CDR3 DNA. The D gene is left open where the match is weak. Size is omitted from some rows. Given values are once, few, many or a class for expanded clones.

V: TRBV11-2
J: TRBJ1-4
size: .
D: TRBD1
CDR3: CASSLTGTVNEKLFF
DNA: TGTGCCAGCAGCTTAACGGGGACAGTAAATGAAAAACTGTTTTTT

V: TRBV18
J: TRBJ2-3
size: few
D: .
CDR3: CASSPTRGTRSTDTQYF
DNA: TGTGCCAGCTCACCGACCAGGGGAACTCGCAGCACAGATACGCAGTATTTT

V: TRBV2
J: TRBJ1-5
size: few
D: .
CDR3: CASSRAYSPGFGSNQPQHF
DNA: TGTGCCAGCTCCCGGGCATATTCGCCCGGGTTTGGTAGCAATCAGCCCCAGCATTTT

V: TRBV2
J: TRBJ2-3
size: few
D: TRBD2
CDR3: CASQITSGIPDTQYF
DNA: TGTGCCAGCCAAATTACTAGCGGGATCCCAGATACGCAGTATTTT

V: TRBV7-2
J: TRBJ2-2
size: .
D: .
CDR3: CASSFSEPGELFF
DNA: TGTGCCAGCAGCTTCTCAGAGCCCGGGGAGCTGTTTTTT

V: TRBV7-2
J: TRBJ2-5
size: many
D: .
CDR3: CASSLGGAQETQYF
DNA: TGTGCCAGCAGCTTAGGAGGCGCCCAAGAGACCCAGTACTTC

V: TRBV7-2
J: TRBJ1-2
size: .
D: .
CDR3: CASSLAGANYGYTF
DNA: TGTGCCAGCAGCTTAGCGGGGGCTAACTATGGCTACACCTTC

V: TRBV5-4
J: TRBJ2-7
size: .
D: TRBD1
CDR3: CASSLEGQGSNEQYF
DNA: TGTGCCAGCAGCTTGGAAGGACAGGGTAGCAACGAGCAGTACTTC

V: TRBV20-1
J: TRBJ1-6
size: .
D: .
CDR3: CSARDGQGNSPLHF
DNA: TGCAGTGCTAGAGATGGACAAGGGAATTCACCCCTCCACTTT

V: TRBV20-1
J: TRBJ2-4
size: .
D: .
CDR3: CSASRIFGSAKNIQYF
DNA: TGCAGTGCTAGTCGGATTTTCGGGAGTGCCAAAAACATTCAGTACTTC

V: TRBV12-3/TRBV12-4
J: TRBJ2-2
size: few
D: TRBD2
CDR3: CASTLHPETSGGAPGELFF
DNA: TGTGCCAGCACCCTACACCCCGAGACTAGCGGGGGGGCCCCCGGGGAGCTGTTTTTT

V: TRBV6-5
J: TRBJ2-3
size: few
D: TRBD2
CDR3: CASSGTSLSGTQYF
DNA: TGTGCCAGCAGTGGGACTAGCCTGAGTGGTACGCAGTATTTT

V: TRBV7-2
J: TRBJ2-2
size: many
D: .
CDR3: CASSSKPGNTGELFF
DNA: TGTGCCAGCAGCTCTAAGCCAGGCAACACCGGGGAGCTGTTTTTT

V: TRBV12-3/TRBV12-4
J: TRBJ2-1
size: .
D: .
CDR3: CASTDPGTPGYQQFF
DNA: TGTGCCAGCACGGACCCCGGGACTCCCGGCTATCAGCAGTTCTTC

V: TRBV7-8
J: TRBJ2-1
size: .
D: .
CDR3: CASSLAGTAGRNEQFF
DNA: TGTGCCAGCAGCTTAGCAGGGACCGCGGGCCGTAATGAGCAGTTCTTC